The following is a TCR beta chain sequence with its context. Its antigen is unknown. Per-nucleotide qualities are absent, and no much larger clonotype sits a single base away. The data originate from a study of T cell repertoires in cytomegalovirus infection (dated by TCRdb to 2018 to 2020). Turning to the overall study: Donor HLA type was relevant to the analysis, because carriage of CMV infection together with the matching HLA type was indicated by public TCR beta signatures.

The instrument was an Illumina HiSeq 1500. The public reads were reprocessed in TCRdb via fastp at Q25 and MiXCR, keeping in-frame beta chains. Merged by CDR3 protein, the rows form single entries marked with the most common genes and DNA. The sample records about 490,000 distinct CDR3 sequences, approximately 26% of which are singletons. Together, the top ten hold 13% of the sample. General findings and caveats noted by the study authors: The ex vivo response was dominated by HLA-C-restricted CMV-specific TCR beta clonotypes, which also provided the single most frequent clonotype in two of eight donors. Carriers of CMV infection plus the relevant HLA type were discriminated by the cumulative frequency of public TCR beta family members in the study cohort and in an independent roughly 370-donor cohort.

Sequenced input: PBMCs. This TCR came from a human donor in good health (CMV status not recorded). Some clones in this sample may be carry-over from other donors' samples.

The DNA is as follows: TGTGCCAGCAGGCAAAACAGAGTTTACAATGAGCAGTTCTTC. The encoded protein is CASRQNRVYNEQFF. This receptor chain uses TRBV6-5 and TRBJ2-1, with no confidently assigned D gene. The germline V gene supplies CDR1 MNHEY and CDR2 SVGAGI. The CDR3 goes from the cysteine to the phenylalanine over 14 residues. Solely the CDR3 DNA is kept, with 42 bases framed from the first base. The trim is 6 bases for V and 4 bases for J, with a gap of 13 bases between the germline ends.